Included here is one T cell receptor (beta chain) sequence, with context. Its antigen is currently unknown. This sample was taken from a study of blood T cells in healthy people across ages. Study results and caveats: With unsorted PBMCs, a conclusive comparison of naive versus antigen-experienced cells was not possible. TCR beta diversity correlated strongly with naive T cell percentage. TCR beta diversity per million T cells fell roughly linearly with age.

A second PCR, run for roughly 7 to 11 cycles, used a sample-barcoded 5' primer plus a J-beta primer mix. Tagging of each cDNA molecule was performed by a template-switch adaptor with 12 random nucleotides. TCRdb itself ran the 5' RACE reads through MiXCR, one entry per CDR3 protein. The sample has 550,000 to 750,000 distinct CDR3 sequences; under 25% are singletons. The specimen was blood. This sequence was found in a man between 65 and 79 years old in good health.

The chain's CDR3 is CATSRANHGTGELFF. The CDR3 bases are TGTGCCACCAGCAGAGCTAACCACGGGACCGGGGAGCTGTTTTTT. The chain has TRBV15 and TRBJ2-2; D unresolved. The CDR3 consists of 15 residues. Trimming stripped 1 base from V and 5 bases from J, with 11 bases between. The germline V gene encodes CDR1 LNHNV and CDR2 YYDKDF (reference sequence).